The clone carrying this T cell receptor beta chain was picked up many times. TCRdb re-derived calls from the 5' RACE reads in MiXCR, one entry per CDR3 protein. The sample has roughly 36,000 distinct CDR3 sequences, about 3.3% seen once. The data stem from a study of neurological immune-mediated disorders. Study-wide background: The roughly 34 patients with multiple sclerosis comprised about 31 relapsing-remitting cases and 3 secondary progressive cases.

This sample's time point: longitudinal time-point 1 (baseline). The V and J ends lost 5 bases and 7 bases, in that order; junction bases with no gene match: 8. The CDR3 totals 15 residues. Germline values: CDR1 SGHAT, CDR2 FQNNGV. The sample comprised PBMCs. This TCR was recovered from a woman aged 55-70 years with multiple sclerosis. This chain connects TRBV11-2 to TRBJ2-7, with TRBD2 identical over 13 bases. This CDR3 is CASSTPGLAGREQYF. The CDR3 region has the DNA TGTGCCAGCAGCACGCCGGGACTAGCGGGGAGGGAGCAGTACTTC.